The source of this TCR beta chain is a study of blood T cell repertoires in COVID-19. In the study overall: Researchers got acute and convalescent COVID-19 samples from the United States, Italy and Spain.

The V gene lost 5 bases and the J gene lost 15 bases, with 20 bases spanning the gap. The CDR3 contains 13 residues. Looked up from germline, CDR1 is SNHLY and CDR2 is FYNNEI. Per the original methods: Estimation of nucleated cell counts was performed using reference gene primer amplification. TCRdb's copy holds only in-frame clones and misses some; the assay was immunoSEQ multiplex PCR. The V and J calls and clone size come from that table; D and trimming were worked out from the DNA. The repertoire holds 100,000 to 150,000 clones, with around 89% as singletons. Input material: peripheral blood. The TCR was taken from a man in his sixties with COVID-19, enrolled during active disease. The rearrangement joins TRBV2 to TRBJ2-1; TRBD2 is a possible D gene (6 bases). DNA for the CDR3: TGTGCCAGCAGTAAGGAACAGGAGGGGTGGGCGTTCTTC. It codes for CASSKEQEGWAFF.